The present entry profiles one TCR beta chain with its context. This record comes from a study of blood T cell repertoires in COVID-19. Study background: PBMCs, B-cell-depleted T cells, or T cells were the source of the cDNA or gDNA that made up the material.

Profiled with immunoSEQ multiplex PCR; TCRdb holds only in-frame clones, not every one. Of about 310,000 clones detected, around 92% appear once; the ten largest clones hold over 9%. The receptor's source is a woman in her twenties or thirties who had recovered from COVID-19. Sequencing was performed on PBMCs or T cells enriched from blood (not recorded which).

The CDR3 coding sequence is TGTGCCAGCAGAAGAACGGGAGCAACTTCTGGAAACACCATATATTTT. Residues: CASRRTGATSGNTIYF. This sequence joins TRBV2 and TRBJ1-3; unclear D gene. Germline V gene lookup returns CDR1 SNHLY and CDR2 FYNNEI. The CDR3 is made up of 16 amino acids. Trimming took 6 bases from V and 1 from J, leaving 16 bases between them.